This TCR beta chain was documented in a study of blood T cells in healthy people across ages. Study-level findings and limits: Age brought a roughly linear fall in TCR beta diversity measured per million T cells.

This CDR3 has 15 amino acids. J was trimmed by 4 bases and V by 7 bases; bases with no gene match: 10. Using a J-beta primer mix together with a sample-barcoded 5' primer, a second PCR was run for roughly 6 to 12 cycles. Every sample produced at least 2.5 million CDR3-containing paired-end reads. TCRdb called the 5' RACE reads again in MiXCR, with one record for every CDR3 protein. Altogether about 1,800,000 distinct CDR3 sequences are present, approximately 30% being singletons, with the ten largest covering less than 9.5%. Turning to this clonotype: Its antigen is not identified.

The clonotype was recovered from a woman in her 30s in good health. Source material: blood. J is TRBJ2-3 and V is TRBV12-3 or TRBV12-4; 8 nucleotides line up with TRBD2. This chain's CDR3 is CASTPGGISADTQYF. Here the CDR3 DNA reads TGTGCCAGCACCCCGGGGGGGATCAGCGCAGATACGCAGTATTTT.